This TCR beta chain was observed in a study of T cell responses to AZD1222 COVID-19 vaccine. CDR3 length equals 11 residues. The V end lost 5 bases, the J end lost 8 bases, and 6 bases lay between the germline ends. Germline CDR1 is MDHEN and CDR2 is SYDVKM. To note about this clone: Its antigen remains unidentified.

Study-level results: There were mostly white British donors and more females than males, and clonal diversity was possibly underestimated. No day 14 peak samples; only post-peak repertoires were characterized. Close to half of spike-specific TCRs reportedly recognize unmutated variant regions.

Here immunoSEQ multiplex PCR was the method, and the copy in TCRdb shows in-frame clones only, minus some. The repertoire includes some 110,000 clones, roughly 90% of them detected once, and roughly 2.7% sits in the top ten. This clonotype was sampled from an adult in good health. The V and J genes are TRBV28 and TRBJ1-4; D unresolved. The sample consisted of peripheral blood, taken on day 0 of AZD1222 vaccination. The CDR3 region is CASSGTEKLFF. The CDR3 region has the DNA TGTGCCAGCAGTGGTACAGAAAAACTGTTTTTT.